This entry lists 27 T cell receptor beta chains sequenced from one sample in a study of cytomegalovirus exposure and HLA in healthy donors. Produced via immunoSEQ multiplex PCR; TCRdb's table is partial and in-frame only. Among 150,000 to 200,000 clones listed, 85% to 90% were seen once. Sample: PBMCs. The receptor source for this set is a woman aged 25 to 39 in good health and CMV-seronegative.

This chain joins TRBV2 and TRBJ1-1, with 8 bases lining up with TRBD1. CDR1 is SNHLY, CDR2 FYNNEI, per germline. This CDR3 comprises 16 residues. The V gene end was trimmed by 8 bases and the J gene end by 5 bases; junction bases not matched to a gene: 16. Here the CDR3 reads CASLDPGGAGSTEAFF. The DNA for the CDR3 is TGTGCCAGCTTAGACCCAGGGGGCGCCGGTTCGACTGAAGCTTTCTTT.

In nucleotides, the CDR3 is TGTGCCAGCAGCAACGAGGGGGGGGTAGGTGAGACCCAGTACTTC. Protein: CASSNEGGVGETQYF. The V call is TRBV5-5, the J call TRBJ2-5; the D gene is possibly TRBD2 (7 bases). The length of the CDR3 is 15 residues. Germline V gene data show CDR1 as SGHKS and CDR2 as YYEKEE (reference sequence). Trimming took 4 bases from V and 5 from J, leaving 18 bases between them.

V and J are TRBV2 and TRBJ2-6; 7 bases align to TRBD1. V shed 8 bases and J 0 bases; nucleotides not matched to a gene: 10. The germline CDR1 and CDR2 sequences are SNHLY and FYNNEI. The CDR3 consists of 17 residues. The CDR3 coding sequence is TGTGCCAGCGCCCGGGACAGCGTATACTCTGGGGCCAACGTCCTGACTTTC. This sequence encodes CASARDSVYSGANVLTF.

The chain joins TRBV11-2 to TRBJ1-6, with TRBD1 as a possible D gene (5 bases). This CDR3 has 17 residues. From germline, CDR1 is SGHAT and CDR2 FQNNGV. V was clipped by 4 bases and J by 9 bases, with 22 bases between them. Written as DNA, the CDR3 is TGTGCCAGCAGCTATCCGGGCCCGGGGGAAGTGTCTTCACCCCTCCACTTT. It encodes CASSYPGPGEVSSPLHF.

V and J are TRBV5-4 and TRBJ2-1, with 10 bases matching TRBD2. Germline values: CDR1 SGHNT, CDR2 YYREEE (reference sequence). Germline trimming cut 0 bases from V and 8 bases from J; bases unmatched to any gene: 5. The CDR3 sequence is 15 residues long. The CDR3 spells CASSLGQRGGDEQFF. CDR3 coding DNA: TGTGCCAGCAGCTTGGGCCAGCGGGGGGGCGATGAGCAGTTCTTC.

The V call is TRBV19, the J call TRBJ2-7; D not certain. Germline lookup yields CDR1 LNHDA and CDR2 SQIVND (reference sequence). This CDR3 is built from 11 residues. The ends were cut back, 4 bases at V and 7 bases at J, with 8 bases in the middle. CDR3 bases: TGTGCCAGTAGTAGTGGGCCAGAGCAGTACTTC. Its translation is CASSSGPEQYF.

The rearrangement links TRBV19 to TRBJ2-5, with D maybe TRBD2 (6 bases). The CDR3 sequence is 14 residues long. Germline V gene lookup returns CDR1 LNHDA and CDR2 SQIVND (reference sequence). V was pared by 5 bases and J by 5 bases, with 15 bases between. The DNA of the CDR3 is TGTGCCAGTAGTGATTGGGGGACTTGGGAGACCCAGTACTTC. This encodes CASSDWGTWETQYF.

This chain connects TRBV6-6 to TRBJ2-4; 7 positions match TRBD1. Germline V lookup: CDR1 MNHNY, CDR2 SVGAGI (reference sequence). V was clipped by 0 bases and J by 4 bases; unmatched bases: 6. The CDR3 covers 16 residues. The CDR3 protein is CASSYSSLGQKNIQYF. CDR3 DNA sequence: TGTGCCAGCAGTTACTCTTCTTTGGGACAGAAAAACATTCAGTACTTC.

CDR3 nucleotides: TGTGCCAGCAGTCCCACCGGGTACGAGCAGTACTTC. Residues: CASSPTGYEQYF. This chain links TRBV27 with TRBJ2-7; D remains ambiguous. This CDR3 is 12 amino acids long. Looked up from germline, CDR1 is MNHEY and CDR2 is SMNVEV (reference sequence). With 5 bases removed from V and 4 bases from J, the gap between germline ends came to 9 bases.

This rearrangement joins TRBV15 to TRBJ2-1; weak D call: TRBD1 (5 bases). This CDR3 is built from 14 residues. The V gene lost 2 bases and the J gene lost 1 base, with 6 bases spanning the gap. In germline, CDR1 is LNHNV, CDR2 YYDKDF (reference sequence). The CDR3 DNA reads TGTGCCACCAGCAGACAGGGTTCCTACAATGAGCAGTTCTTC. Its translation: CATSRQGSYNEQFF. Complete variable domain (other parts from reference TRBV15 and TRBJ2-1): DAMVIQNPRYQVTQFGKPVTLSCSQTLNHNVMYWYQQKSSQAPKLLFHYYDKDFNNEADTPDNFQSRRPNTSFCFLDIRSPGLGDTAMYLCATSRQGSYNEQFFGPGTRLTVL.

The chain carries TRBV5-4 and TRBJ1-1, with 9 bases identical to TRBD1. Per germline, CDR1 SGHNT and CDR2 YYREEE (reference sequence). J was trimmed by 4 bases and V by 2 bases; bases with no gene match: 9. The length of the CDR3 is 16 residues. The CDR3 is CASSFSAGQGATEAFF. The CDR3 DNA follows: TGTGCCAGCAGCTTTAGTGCGGGACAGGGAGCCACTGAAGCTTTCTTT.

This clone was counted only a few times. V is TRBV2 and J is TRBJ1-3; no definite D call. This CDR3 has 12 amino acids. Trimming removed 4 bases from V and 4 bases from J, with 5 bases in between. CDR1 and CDR2 from the germline V gene are SNHLY and FYNNEI. The CDR3 bases are TGTGCCAGCAGTGTATCCGGAAACACCATATATTTT. Its translation: CASSVSGNTIYF.

The chain carries TRBV5-1 and TRBJ2-1; D is possibly TRBD2 (7 bases). Trimming stripped 4 bases from V and 0 bases from J, with 11 bases between. The CDR3 is 15 residues long. From germline, CDR1 is SGHRS and CDR2 YFSETQ. The CDR3 region has the DNA TGCGCCAGCAGCGGGGGGGCCGTCTCCTACAATGAGCAGTTCTTC. Translated: CASSGGAVSYNEQFF.

J is TRBJ2-1 and V is TRBV30; D uncertain. Germline CDR1 GTSNPN, CDR2 SVGIG (reference sequence). V was cut by 2 bases and J by 7 bases, with 3 bases left in between. This CDR3 comprises 10 residues. The CDR3 sequence: CAWSSNEQFF. Here the CDR3 DNA reads TGTGCCTGGAGTTCTAATGAGCAGTTCTTC.

In DNA, the CDR3 is TGTGCCAGCAGTCCGGGACAGGGTACCTACGAGCAGTACTTC. Encoded protein: CASSPGQGTYEQYF. This chain joins TRBV2 and TRBJ2-7; 9 nucleotides agree with TRBD1. CDR3 length equals 14 residues. Germline assignment: CDR1 SNHLY and CDR2 FYNNEI. With V trimmed by 5 bases and J by 2 bases, 4 bases remained unmatched.

The rearrangement links TRBV5-4 to TRBJ2-3; 7 bases match TRBD1. V shed 0 bases, J shed 0 bases, and the junction held 7 bases outside the gene matches. The CDR3 has 17 amino acids. Germline V gene sequence: CDR1 SGHNT, CDR2 YYREEE (reference sequence). As DNA, the CDR3 is TGTGCCAGCAGCTTGGAGAATAGGGGGCCTAGCACAGATACGCAGTATTTT. This gives the protein CASSLENRGPSTDTQYF. The variable domain in full, completed from reference TRBV5-4 and TRBJ2-3, reads ETGVTQSPTHLIKTRGQQVTLRCSSQSGHNTVSWYQQALGQGPQFIFQYYREEENGRGNFPPRFSGLQFPNYSSELNVNALELDDSALYLCASSLENRGPSTDTQYFGPGTRLTVL.

The chain carries TRBV6-5 and TRBJ2-7, with D possibly matching TRBD1 (5 bases). V was clipped by 6 bases and J by 2 bases, with 17 bases between them. CDR1 MNHEY and CDR2 SVGAGI come from the germline V gene. CDR3 length equals 15 residues. For the CDR3, the DNA is TGTGCCAGCAGACAGGCCTACGGCGATACCTACGAGCAGTACTTC. Encoded protein: CASRQAYGDTYEQYF.

This CDR3 is CASTTPFGEAKDTQYF. CDR3 coding DNA: TGTGCCAGCACTACCCCGTTCGGGGAGGCAAAAGATACGCAGTATTTT. The chain couples TRBV7-6 to TRBJ2-3; maybe TRBD2 (6 bases). Germline CDR1 reads SGHVS; CDR2 reads FNYEAQ. Trimming took off 7 bases at V and 5 bases at J, with 22 bases between the two ends. The CDR3 loop spans 16 amino acids.

The chain recombines TRBV23-1 with TRBJ1-5; D is uncertain. TRBV23-1 has ORF status, its function being uncertain. Trimming removed 6 bases from V and 1 base from J, with 16 bases in between. The CDR3 consists of 16 residues. The CDR3 coding sequence is TGCGCCAGCAGCCATACGCCGGGATCCAGCAATCAGCCCCAGCATTTT. Residues: CASSHTPGSSNQPQHF.

The chain links TRBV7-6 to TRBJ1-1; no clear D gene. Trimming left V 1 base short and J 0 bases short, with 12 bases between. Per the germline V gene, CDR1 is SGHVS and CDR2 is FNYEAQ. The CDR3 runs 16 residues. This CDR3 is CASSLGPRIMNTEAFF. As DNA, the CDR3 is TGTGCCAGCAGCTTAGGTCCCAGGATAATGAACACTGAAGCTTTCTTT.

The table lists this clone with a count of one. The chain uses TRBV19 and TRBJ1-6; 7 nucleotides line up with TRBD1. The CDR3 runs 16 residues. Trimming cost V 5 bases and J 7 bases; bases outside gene matches: 11. Germline values: CDR1 LNHDA, CDR2 SQIVND (reference sequence). The CDR3 bases are TGTGCCAGTAGTGCCCGACAGGGTCTGGAAAATTCACCCCTCCACTTT. Encoded protein: CASSARQGLENSPLHF.

The genes are TRBV2 and TRBJ1-1, with D possibly being TRBD1 (6 bases). In germline, CDR1 is SNHLY, CDR2 FYNNEI. There are 14 residues in the CDR3. The V end lost 5 bases, the J end lost 10 bases, and 20 bases lay between the germline ends. DNA of the CDR3: TGTGCCAGCAGTAAGGACAGATCAACGGGAGGAGCTTTCTTT. It specifies CASSKDRSTGGAFF.

The rearrangement uses TRBV30 and TRBJ2-5, with 8 bases lining up with TRBD2. J was trimmed by 4 bases and V by 3 bases; bases with no gene match: 4. This CDR3 has 13 residues. Germline V gene lookup returns CDR1 GTSNPN and CDR2 SVGIG (reference sequence). This CDR3 is CAWSGGASETQYF. CDR3 in DNA: TGTGCCTGGAGCGGGGGGGCCTCAGAGACCCAGTACTTC.

The chain couples TRBV4-1 to TRBJ2-2, with TRBD1 matching 7 bases. From germline, CDR1 is MGHRA and CDR2 YSYEKL. The CDR3 sequence is 15 residues long. V trimming: 7 bases; J trimming: 8 bases; junction bases outside the gene matches: 13. The CDR3 region is CASTTTRGMVGELFF. CDR3 in DNA: TGCGCCAGCACCACCACCAGGGGGATGGTTGGGGAGCTGTTTTTT.

The rearrangement links TRBV7-9 to TRBJ1-6; no clear D gene. This CDR3 contains 14 residues. Per the germline V gene, CDR1 is SEHNR and CDR2 is FQNEAQ (reference sequence). The V end lost 5 bases, the J end lost 4 bases, and 9 bases lay between the germline ends. CDR3 DNA: TGTGCCAGCAGCGTTAGGGAGTATAATTCACCCCTCCACTTT. It codes for CASSVREYNSPLHF.

The chain is built from TRBV28 and TRBJ1-2, with 9 nucleotides matching TRBD1. CDR1 is MDHEN, CDR2 SYDVKM, per germline. V shed 8 bases, J shed 4 bases, and the junction held 5 bases outside the gene matches. This CDR3 spans 13 amino acids. In DNA form, the CDR3 reads TGTGCCAGCGGGGACAGGGACTCCTATGGCTACACCTTC. Encoded protein: CASGDRDSYGYTF.

The chain couples TRBV9 to TRBJ1-1; TRBD1 might be the D (6 bases). The germline CDR1 and CDR2 sequences are SGDLS and YYNGEE. This CDR3 spans 17 amino acids. V lost 0 bases and J 6 bases, leaving 21 bases between the germline ends. CDR3 in DNA: TGTGCCAGCAGCGTAGCTGACGCAAGAACAGGGCTCCCTGAAGCTTTCTTT. Translating gives CASSVADARTGLPEAFF.